The sample holds a few counts of the clone carrying this T cell receptor (beta chain). What it recognizes is unknown. The data derive from a study of cytotoxic CD8 clonotypes in ibrutinib-treated CLL. This CDR3 region has 16 residues. CDR1 LNHDA and CDR2 SQIVND come from the germline V gene (reference sequence). The germline V and J ends were trimmed by 5 bases and 0 bases, with 14 bases remaining between them. Study-wide points: Private clonotypes, not public ones, expanded at ibrutinib response.

As input for TCR beta libraries, around 2 micrograms of genomic DNA came from cryopreserved PBMCs. This table comes from immunoSEQ multiplex PCR, and its TCRdb copy is limited to in-frame clones, with some not included. The sample has approximately 32,000 clones, roughly 49% seen once. This rearrangement joins TRBV19 to TRBJ1-3; D is uncertain. Sample: PBMCs, taken before ibrutinib treatment. This TCR came from a human donor with chronic lymphocytic leukemia. CDR3 DNA: TGTGCCAGTAGTTGGTCCTTGTTACTCTCTGGAAACACCATATATTTT. Amino acid sequence: CASSWSLLLSGNTIYF.